This T cell receptor beta chain derives from a study of blood T cell repertoires in COVID-19. Measured with immunoSEQ multiplex PCR; TCRdb has only the in-frame clones, and not every one. The profile shows 150,000 to 200,000 clones, over 75% of them singletons. This receptor was identified in a human donor with acute COVID-19. The donor label of this sample is uncertain. The sequenced material came from PBMCs or T cells enriched from blood (not recorded which).

The CDR3 loop reads CASSIEGVGEKLFF. For the CDR3, the DNA is TGTGCCAGTAGTATAGAGGGAGTAGGAGAAAAACTGTTTTTT. V is TRBV19 and J is TRBJ1-4, with D uncertain. CDR1 is LNHDA and CDR2 is SQIVND in the germline V gene (reference sequence). The length of the CDR3 is 14 residues. The ends were cut back, 0 bases at V and 8 bases at J, with 10 bases in the middle.